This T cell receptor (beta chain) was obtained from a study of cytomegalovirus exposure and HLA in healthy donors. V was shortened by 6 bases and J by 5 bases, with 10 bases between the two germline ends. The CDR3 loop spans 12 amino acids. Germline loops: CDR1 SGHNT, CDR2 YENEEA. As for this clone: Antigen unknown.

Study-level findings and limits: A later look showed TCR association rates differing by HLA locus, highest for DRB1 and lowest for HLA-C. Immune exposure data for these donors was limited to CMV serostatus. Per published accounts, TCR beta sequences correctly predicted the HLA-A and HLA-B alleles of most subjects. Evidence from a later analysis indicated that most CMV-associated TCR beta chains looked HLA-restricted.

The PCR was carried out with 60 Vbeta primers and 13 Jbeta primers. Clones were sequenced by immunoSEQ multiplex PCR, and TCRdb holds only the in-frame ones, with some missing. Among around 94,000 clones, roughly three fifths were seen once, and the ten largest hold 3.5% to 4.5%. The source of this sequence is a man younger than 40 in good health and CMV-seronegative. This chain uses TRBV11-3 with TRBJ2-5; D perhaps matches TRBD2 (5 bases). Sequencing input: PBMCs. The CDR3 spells CASSRGSETQYF. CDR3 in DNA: TGTGCCAGCAGTCGGGGTTCGGAGACCCAGTACTTC.